The next 8 T cell receptor beta chains were all read from a single sample in a study of blood T cell repertoires in COVID-19. The data were produced by immunoSEQ multiplex PCR, yet TCRdb's version contains in-frame clones alone and is incomplete. The table has roughly 290,000 clones, approximately 80% seen once. The material sequenced was peripheral blood. These TCRs come from a woman in her fifties or sixties with active or convalescent COVID-19.

The chain couples TRBV2 to TRBJ1-2; D uncertain. The CDR3 spans 14 residues. Germline CDR1 reads SNHLY; CDR2 reads FYNNEI. The ends were cut back, 4 bases at V and 4 bases at J, with 13 bases in the middle. CDR3 DNA: TGTGCCAGCAGTGTACGATCGGTCCTCTATGGCTACACCTTC. This codes for CASSVRSVLYGYTF.

This chain joins TRBV6-1 and TRBJ1-1; the D is unclear. Trimming removed 0 bases at V and 2 bases at J, with 4 bases between. Germline CDR1 is MNHNS and CDR2 is SASEGT. The CDR3 has 13 residues. In DNA, the CDR3 is TGTGCCAGCAGTGAAGCCAGAAACACTGAAGCTTTCTTT. Residues: CASSEARNTEAFF.

V and J are TRBV7-9 and TRBJ1-1; 9 bases match TRBD1. The length of the CDR3 is 15 residues. After removal of 1 base from V and 0 bases from J, the junction contained 0 bases not matched to a gene. From germline, CDR1 is SEHNR and CDR2 FQNEAQ (reference sequence). This CDR3 reads CASSLGTGVNTEAFF. The CDR3, as DNA: TGTGCCAGCAGCTTAGGGACAGGGGTGAACACTGAAGCTTTCTTT.

The rearrangement joins TRBV19 to TRBJ1-5; 7 bases map to TRBD1. CDR1 and CDR2 (germline): LNHDA, SQIVND (reference sequence). The ends lost 6 bases at V and 0 bases at J; junction bases unmatched: 8. There are 16 residues in the CDR3. For the CDR3, the DNA is TGTGCCAGTAGAGGTGGGACAGTCGATAGCAATCAGCCCCAGCATTTT. Amino acid sequence: CASRGGTVDSNQPQHF.

A single count supports this clone. The gene calls are TRBV6-1 and TRBJ1-4, with TRBD1 matching 7 bases. The CDR3 totals 13 residues. The germline V gene encodes CDR1 MNHNS and CDR2 SASEGT. V shed 6 bases, J shed 13 bases, and the junction held 11 bases outside the gene matches. CDR3 in amino acids: CASSTGTARGLFF. CDR3 coding DNA: TGTGCCAGCAGCACTGGGACAGCCAGAGGACTGTTTTTT.

This clone has more than one count but fewer than ten. The rearrangement uses TRBV2 and TRBJ2-3; 13 bases line up with TRBD2. This CDR3 contains 17 residues. Germline trimming cut 6 bases from V and 7 bases from J; bases unmatched to any gene: 13. Germline V gene sequence: CDR1 SNHLY, CDR2 FYNNEI. The DNA for the CDR3 is TGTGCCAGCAGACTCGGACTAGCGGGAGTCTCGGCCCATACGCAGTATTTT. Translation: CASRLGLAGVSAHTQYF.

The chain uses TRBV7-9 and TRBJ2-2, with D possibly TRBD1 on 6 matching bases. V gave up 5 bases and J gave up 3 bases, with 10 bases separating them. The CDR3 is 14 residues long. Germline CDR1 reads SEHNR; CDR2 reads FQNEAQ (reference sequence). The CDR3 is CASSEQGYTGELFF. DNA of the CDR3: TGTGCCAGCAGCGAACAGGGTTACACCGGGGAGCTGTTTTTT.

The rearrangement links TRBV24-1 to TRBJ2-5, with 12 bases aligning to TRBD2. V gave up 3 bases and J gave up 5 bases; unmatched junction bases: 6. The CDR3 is made up of 16 amino acids. In germline, CDR1 is KGHDR, CDR2 SFDVKD. The CDR3 sequence: CATSDPGLAGKETQYF. CDR3 bases: TGTGCCACCAGTGATCCCGGACTAGCGGGAAAGGAGACCCAGTACTTC.